Below, 23 T cell receptor beta chains from the same sample are listed, as sequenced in a study of neurological immune-mediated disorders. The time point was: longitudinal time-point 3. In TCRdb, the 5' RACE reads were re-called with MiXCR into one record per CDR3 protein. Of over 90,000 distinct CDR3 sequences listed, approximately 11% are singletons. The sequencing input was PBMCs. Receptors originate from a female donor with HTLV-1-associated myelopathy (HAM/TSP).

This clonotype was found many times. CDR3 nucleotides: TGCGCCAGCAGCTTGATCCCTCCGGGACTAGCGGGGGCAGGTGAGCAGTTCTTC. Protein: CASSLIPPGLAGAGEQFF. The chain employs TRBV5-1 and TRBJ2-1; 14 nucleotides align to TRBD2. V trimming: 1 base; J trimming: 9 bases; junction bases outside the gene matches: 12. Germline assignment: CDR1 SGHRS and CDR2 YFSETQ. This CDR3 contains 18 residues.

This clonotype appeared many times. This CDR3 reads CASSLANREGAQYF. The CDR3 DNA reads TGTGCCAGCAGTTTAGCGAATAGAGAGGGGGCTCAGTATTTT. The chain recombines TRBV12-3 or TRBV12-4 with TRBJ2-3; 7 nucleotides match TRBD1. The CDR3 has 14 amino acids. J lost 12 bases, V lost 0 bases, and 9 bases had no gene match.

This clonotype was observed many times. J is TRBJ1-3 and V is TRBV6-5; perhaps TRBD1 as D (6 bases). Germline CDR1 reads MNHEY; CDR2 reads SVGAGI. The CDR3 loop spans 16 amino acids. Deletions cut 4 bases from V and 1 base from J, with 14 bases between. This chain's CDR3 is CASSSFSTGSGNTIYF. CDR3 sequence (DNA): TGTGCCAGCAGTTCCTTTTCGACAGGATCTGGAAACACCATATATTTT.

This CDR3 is CATSDPHRTGELFF. The CDR3 DNA follows: TGTGCCACCAGTGATCCCCACAGAACCGGGGAGCTGTTTTTT. J is TRBJ2-2 and V is TRBV24-1; D not certain. Per germline, CDR1 KGHDR and CDR2 SFDVKD. CDR3 size: 14 residues. V was clipped by 3 bases and J by 5 bases, with 9 bases between them.

The V gene is TRBV5-1, the J gene TRBJ2-7; D is uncertain. The CDR3 has 12 residues. Germline-derived CDR1 and CDR2 are SGHRS and YFSETQ. V was shortened by 4 bases and J by 2 bases, with 7 bases between the two germline ends. As DNA, the CDR3 is TGCGCCAGCAGCGAGCAGACCTACGAGCAGTACTTC. Its protein is CASSEQTYEQYF.

The table lists this clonotype with many counts. This chain joins TRBV7-2 and TRBJ2-7; D is unclear. The CDR3 runs to 15 residues. V lost 6 bases to trimming and J lost 2 bases, with 17 bases between them. The germline gives CDR1 SGHTA, CDR2 FQGNSA. The CDR3 coding sequence is TGTGCCAGCAGTCTCATTGGCTCCCAAGCCTACGAGCAGTACTTC. This encodes CASSLIGSQAYEQYF.

This clonotype was recorded many times. This sequence joins TRBV5-1 and TRBJ2-3; 8 bases fit TRBD1. V was pared by 4 bases and J by 0 bases, with 4 bases of the junction left unmatched. The length of the CDR3 is 15 residues. Per germline, CDR1 SGHRS and CDR2 YFSETQ. The CDR3 DNA follows: TGCGCCAGCAGCCACCGGGACAGGAGCACAGATACGCAGTATTTT. Its translation: CASSHRDRSTDTQYF. Variable domain in full (rest from reference TRBV5-1 and TRBJ2-3): KAGVTQTPRYLIKTRGQQVTLSCSPISGHRSVSWYQQTPGQGLQFLFEYFSETQRNKGNFPGRFSGRQFSNSRSEMNVSTLELGDSALYLCASSHRDRSTDTQYFGPGTRLTVL.

This clonotype was picked up many times. The J gene is TRBJ1-1, the V gene TRBV20-1; weak D call: TRBD1 (6 bases). The V end was cut by 0 bases, the J end by 1 base, with 18 bases between. CDR3 length: 17 residues. The germline V gene encodes CDR1 DFQATT and CDR2 SNEGSKA (reference sequence). The CDR3 sequence is CSARDLSRGHRNTEAFF. DNA for the CDR3: TGCAGTGCTAGAGATCTCTCTAGGGGACACCGGAACACTGAAGCTTTCTTT.

This clonotype was seen many times. The V call is TRBV20-1, the J call TRBJ2-5, with 8 positions matching TRBD2. V shed 0 bases and J 4 bases; nucleotides not matched to a gene: 4. Germline V gene lookup returns CDR1 DFQATT and CDR2 SNEGSKA (reference sequence). The CDR3 sequence is 14 residues long. DNA for the CDR3: TGCAGTGCTAGAGATCGCACTAGCGGAGAGACCCAGTACTTC. Protein product: CSARDRTSGETQYF.

This clonotype was found many times. V usage is TRBV5-1 and J usage is TRBJ2-5; D ambiguous. V lost 3 bases, J lost 8 bases, and 14 bases lay in between. This CDR3 contains 13 residues. Germline V gives CDR1 SGHRS, CDR2 YFSETQ. In DNA, the CDR3 is TGCGCCAGCAGCTCCCGGCGTGGCTCAACCCAGTACTTC. Translating it yields CASSSRRGSTQYF.

The chain has TRBV6-5 and TRBJ1-2; TRBD1 might be the D (6 bases). Germline CDR1 MNHEY, CDR2 SVGAGI. The V end was cut by 5 bases, the J end by 12 bases, with 13 bases between. CDR3 length equals 11 residues. CDR3 region: CASSGLTGNTF. CDR3 nucleotide sequence: TGTGCCAGCAGTGGTCTAACAGGGAACACCTTC.

This clonotype was detected ten times or more. The chain carries TRBV15 and TRBJ2-7; D possibly matches TRBD1 or TRBD2 (6 bases each). There are 13 residues in the CDR3. Germline V lookup: CDR1 LNHNV, CDR2 YYDKDF (reference sequence). V was cut by 4 bases and J by 13 bases, with 20 bases left in between. In nucleotides, the CDR3 is TGTGCCACCAGCATCCTCCCAGGGGAGGACGAATACTTC. Amino acid sequence: CATSILPGEDEYF.

This clonotype occurred many times. The gene calls are TRBV20-1 and TRBJ2-5, with D tentatively TRBD2 (6 bases). The V end was cut by 5 bases, the J end by 0 bases, with 16 bases between. This CDR3 has 15 amino acids. CDR1 is DFQATT and CDR2 is SNEGSKA in the germline V gene (reference sequence). Here the CDR3 reads CSALLLGGDQETQYF. The DNA of the CDR3 is TGCAGTGCTCTCTTACTGGGGGGAGACCAAGAGACCCAGTACTTC.

This clonotype was seen at least ten times. The chain recombines TRBV12-3 or TRBV12-4 with TRBJ2-2; D is unclear. V gave up 2 bases and J gave up 1 base, with 8 bases separating them. This CDR3 is built from 15 residues. CDR3 protein: CASSLFSRNTGELFF. CDR3 nucleotides: TGTGCCAGCAGTTTATTTTCCAGGAACACCGGGGAGCTGTTTTTT.

This rearrangement joins TRBV7-9 to TRBJ2-5, with D possibly being TRBD2 (5 bases). Trimming pared 8 bases from V and 5 bases from J, leaving 15 bases between. This CDR3 has 13 residues. Germline CDR1 is SEHNR and CDR2 is FQNEAQ (reference sequence). CDR3 sequence: CASLETPGETQYF. For the CDR3, the DNA is TGTGCCAGCCTCGAGACCCCGGGGGAGACCCAGTACTTC.

This clonotype was seen ten or more times. CDR3 DNA: TGCGCCAGCAGCTTCCAACCGGGACTCACCTACAATGAGCAGTTCTTC. This sequence encodes CASSFQPGLTYNEQFF. The chain links TRBV5-1 to TRBJ2-1; tentatively, D is TRBD2 (6 bases). The CDR3 is 16 residues long. V gave up 2 bases and J gave up 2 bases, with 14 bases separating them. Germline V CDR1 and CDR2: SGHRS, YFSETQ.

This clonotype was seen repeatedly, ten times or more. The chain is built from TRBV6-5 and TRBJ2-1; 11 bases align to TRBD2. Germline values: CDR1 MNHEY, CDR2 SVGAGI. The V and J ends lost 0 bases and 0 bases, in that order; junction bases with no gene match: 4. The CDR3 length is 18 residues. The CDR3 loop is CASSYSFSGGASYNEQFF. The CDR3 DNA reads as TGTGCCAGCAGTTACTCGTTTAGCGGGGGGGCCTCCTACAATGAGCAGTTCTTC.

Many counts were recorded for this clonotype. This rearrangement joins TRBV5-1 to TRBJ2-5; D tentatively fits TRBD1 or TRBD2 (5 bases each). Germline V lookup: CDR1 SGHRS, CDR2 YFSETQ. V lost 5 bases and J 5 bases, leaving 16 bases between the germline ends. This CDR3 comprises 14 residues. Written as DNA, the CDR3 is TGCGCCAGCAGGGGGACCGGATACGGGGAGACCCAGTACTTC. Translated, it gives CASRGTGYGETQYF.

This clonotype came up many times. The chain recombines TRBV5-5 with TRBJ1-2, with TRBD1 as a possible D gene (6 bases). CDR3 length: 19 amino acids. V gave up 0 bases and J gave up 5 bases, with 26 bases separating them. Germline CDR1 and CDR2: SGHKS and YYEKEE (reference sequence). For the CDR3, the DNA is TGTGCCAGCAGCTTGGAAAATATTCCTGACAGGTTCCTACTTTATGGCTACACCTTC. Its protein product is CASSLENIPDRFLLYGYTF.

This clonotype came up a few times. The gene calls are TRBV7-9 and TRBJ2-3; 10 nucleotides match TRBD2. This CDR3 contains 17 residues. V shed 0 bases and J 2 bases; nucleotides not matched to a gene: 5. Germline V gene lookup returns CDR1 SEHNR and CDR2 FQNEAQ (reference sequence). The CDR3 loop reads CASSLARSGGHTDTQYF. In nucleotides, the CDR3 is TGTGCCAGCAGCTTAGCTCGTAGCGGGGGGCACACAGATACGCAGTATTTT.

In its sample, this clonotype was seen many times. V usage is TRBV5-1 and J usage is TRBJ2-7, with TRBD1 matching 8 bases. The CDR3 totals 15 residues. J lost 6 bases, V lost 4 bases, and 12 bases had no gene match. Germline assignment: CDR1 SGHRS and CDR2 YFSETQ. This CDR3 reads CASSLQTDRGTEQYF. CDR3 DNA sequence: TGCGCCAGCAGCCTCCAAACCGACAGGGGAACCGAGCAGTACTTC.

This clonotype showed up many times. This sequence joins TRBV28 and TRBJ2-5; TRBD1 matches 7 bases. J gave up 5 bases and V 5 bases, and 8 bases lay outside the gene matches. The CDR3 runs 14 residues. Germline-derived CDR1 and CDR2 are MDHEN and SYDVKM. The CDR3 region is CASSPQGQRETQYF. The CDR3 DNA sequence: TGTGCCAGCAGTCCACAGGGGCAACGCGAGACCCAGTACTTC. The variable domain in full, completed from reference TRBV28 and TRBJ2-5, reads DVKVTQSSRYLVKRTGEKVFLECVQDMDHENMFWYRQDPGLGLRLIYFSYDVKMKEKGDIPEGYSVSREKKERFSLILESASTNQTSMYLCASSPQGQRETQYFGPGTRLLVL.

This clonotype was detected ten times or more. The chain joins TRBV20-1 to TRBJ1-6, with 9 bases that match TRBD1. Germline CDR1 reads DFQATT; CDR2 reads SNEGSKA (reference sequence). V lost 5 bases, J lost 5 bases, and 4 bases stayed unmatched. The CDR3 is made up of 14 amino acids. The CDR3 sequence: CSAWDREDNSPLHF. In nucleotides, the CDR3 is TGCAGTGCTTGGGACAGGGAGGATAATTCACCCCTCCACTTT.